The 11 T cell receptor beta chains below all came from one sample that was sequenced in a study of shared clonotypes between healthy human individuals. CD8 cells classed as naive were CD45RO-negative and positively selected for CCR7, excluding terminally differentiated effector memory CD45RA+ cells. TCRdb's table, derived via immunoSEQ multiplex PCR, lists solely in-frame clones and lacks some. Of roughly 2.1 million clones in the sample, 93% were seen once. Sequenced: naive CD8+ T cells from PBMCs. Source of these receptors: a young man in good health. Some clones in this sample may be carry-over from other donors' samples.

CDR3 nucleotides: TGTGCCAGCAGCTTTTACAGGGCAGGATTCCATGAGCAGTTCTTC. Translating it yields CASSFYRAGFHEQFF. The rearrangement uses TRBV5-6 and TRBJ2-1; possibly TRBD1 for D (6 bases). The CDR3 has 15 amino acids. Trimming removed 2 bases from V and 8 bases from J, with 17 bases in between. Germline assignment: CDR1 SGHDT and CDR2 YYEEEE.

J is TRBJ1-1 and V is TRBV19; a possible D gene is TRBD1 (5 bases). Trimming left V 7 bases short and J 0 bases short, with 18 bases between. The CDR3 runs to 16 residues. The germline gives CDR1 LNHDA, CDR2 SQIVND (reference sequence). The CDR3 nucleotides read TGTGCCAGTACTGCACGCACAGGCATCATGAACACTGAAGCTTTCTTT. Its translation is CASTARTGIMNTEAFF.

As to this clone: Additional DNA sequences in this sample encode the identical CDR3. This sequence joins TRBV27 and TRBJ2-7; D is undetermined. The length of the CDR3 is 12 residues. V lost 0 bases and J 6 bases, leaving 6 bases between the germline ends. Germline V gene sequence: CDR1 MNHEY, CDR2 SMNVEV (reference sequence). Written as DNA, the CDR3 is TGTGCCAGCAGTTTATCGGGTGGCGAGCAGTACTTC. Protein: CASSLSGGEQYF.

The V gene is TRBV9, the J gene TRBJ2-1; D may be TRBD2 (5 bases). This CDR3 has 18 amino acids. The germline gives CDR1 SGDLS, CDR2 YYNGEE. V lost 0 bases and J lost 1, with 17 bases in between. The CDR3 region has the DNA TGTGCCAGCAGCGTAGCTAGTTCGAGTCGAGGGTCCTACAATGAGCAGTTCTTC. Its translation is CASSVASSSRGSYNEQFF.

V and J are TRBV21-1 and TRBJ2-1; whether TRBD2, the table's D call, matches the DNA was not checked. TRBV21-1 is recorded as a pseudogene. The CDR3 length is 16 residues. DNA for the CDR3: TGTGCCAGCAGCATGGGTTGGACTAGCGGGAAGAATGAGCAGTTCTTC. This gives the protein CASSMGWTSGKNEQFF.

The chain carries TRBV4-2 and TRBJ2-1; D possibly corresponds to TRBD2 (5 bases). Deletions cut 6 bases from V and 0 bases from J, with 15 bases between. The CDR3 is 16 residues long. Germline V CDR1 and CDR2: LGHNA, YNFKEQ. The CDR3 DNA follows: TGTGCCAGCAGAGGAGGAGTAGTCCGCTCCTACAATGAGCAGTTCTTC. Translated: CASRGGVVRSYNEQFF.

V gene TRBV28 combines with J gene TRBJ2-2, with TRBD2 matching over 15 bases. CDR3 length: 22 amino acids. With 1 base clipped from V and 5 bases from J, the junction kept 17 bases outside the gene matches. Germline CDR1 is MDHEN and CDR2 is SYDVKM. The CDR3 coding sequence is TGTGCCAGCAGTTTATTCGGCAGGGGCAAGGGACTAGCGGGAGGAAGGACCGGGGAGCTGTTTTTT. Its protein is CASSLFGRGKGLAGGRTGELFF. Using reference TRBV28 and TRBJ2-2 for the parts outside the CDR3, the full variable domain is DVKVTQSSRYLVKRTGEKVFLECVQDMDHENMFWYRQDPGLGLRLIYFSYDVKMKEKGDIPEGYSVSREKKERFSLILESASTNQTSMYLCASSLFGRGKGLAGGRTGELFFGEGSRLTVL.

The rearrangement joins TRBV19 to TRBJ2-5; D uncertain. Germline V CDR1 and CDR2: LNHDA, SQIVND (reference sequence). Trimming removed 3 bases from V and 5 bases from J, with 10 bases in between. This CDR3 comprises 13 residues. The CDR3 loop is CASSMVPWETQYF. The DNA of the CDR3 is TGTGCCAGTAGTATGGTACCTTGGGAGACCCAGTACTTC. Full variable domain (missing parts from reference TRBV19 and TRBJ2-5): DGGITQSPKYLFRKEGQNVTLSCEQNLNHDAMYWYRQDPGQGLRLIYYSQIVNDFQKGDIAEGYSVSREKKESFPLTVTSAQKNPTAFYLCASSMVPWETQYFGPGTRLLVL.

This clone was detected many times. The chain has TRBV6-4 and TRBJ2-1; 9 bases agree with TRBD2. The CDR3 totals 13 residues. V was clipped by 4 bases and J by 6 bases; unmatched bases: 1. Germline V lookup: CDR1 MRHNA, CDR2 SNTAGT. This chain's CDR3 is CASSVSGSNEQFF. Written as DNA, the CDR3 is TGTGCCAGCAGTGTTAGCGGGAGCAATGAGCAGTTCTTC.

This chain links TRBV2 with TRBJ1-4; D is unresolved. V lost 4 bases to trimming and J lost 7 bases, with 10 bases between them. CDR3 length: 13 residues. The germline V gene encodes CDR1 SNHLY and CDR2 FYNNEI. In DNA, the CDR3 is TGTGCCAGCAGTGGTTCGGCGGGTGAAAAACTGTTTTTT. Translating gives CASSGSAGEKLFF.

The chain combines TRBV7-6 with TRBJ2-7; TRBD1 matches 8 bases. The CDR3 totals 17 residues. Per germline, CDR1 SGHVS and CDR2 FNYEAQ. V lost 1 base and J lost 3; bases outside the gene matches: 11. In nucleotides, the CDR3 is TGTGCCAGCAGCTTAGATCCGTGGACAGGGATATACTACGAGCAGTACTTC. This sequence encodes CASSLDPWTGIYYEQYF.